The following is a TCR beta chain sequence with its context. Its antigen is unknown. Base qualities are missing; no much larger clone stands one base away. Sequencing of TCRB CDR3 was done on genomic DNA with the immunoSEQ assay. In the authors' own workflow: Nothing other than productive TCRB rearrangements was included in the analyses. Clonality was expressed as a Shannon entropy-based productive clonality index, with each clone defined by a unique TCRB CDR3 sequence. Repertoire overlap between two samples was calculated from the template counts of each clone relative to total templates per sample. Flow cytometry-measured V-gene usage correlated with V-gene usage from TCRB sequencing, with a Spearman r of approximately 0.6. Sourced from immuneACCESS, this table was stored by TCRdb with only in-frame sequences that have V and J called. A share of the clones is absent; for the studies checked, an unresolved V gene accounts for under half, and the remainder has no known explanation. Clone size and the V and J calls come from that table; the DNA yielded D and trimming. The sample includes approximately 20,000 clones, with 70% to 90% observed a single time. Jointly, the top ten make up over 12% of the sample.

The 20 or so healthy controls were blood donors whose buffy coats were used; they had a median age of around 60 years (range about 21-75), and 45% to 55% were female. On an AutoMACS, CD4+ and CD8+ cells were isolated via positive magnetic bead selection, and their purity was verified by flow cytometry. Isolation of peripheral blood mononuclear cells was done through Ficoll-Paque PLUS density gradient separation. Using Nucleospin Tissue or Tissue XS kits, DNA was extracted from CD4-enriched, CD8-enriched or PBMC samples, with quantification by a Qubit 2.0 fluorometer. These data belong to a study of somatic mutations in cytotoxic T cells in rheumatoid arthritis (dated by TCRdb to 2016 to 2017). Regarding the study in general: Some T-cell populations stained with V beta antibodies were sorted by flow on a FACSAria II or Sony SH800 to nearly 100% purity, with sorted V beta1+ cells additionally subjected to TCRB sequencing. TCRB deep sequencing was performed for roughly 66 rheumatoid arthritis patients and about 20 healthy controls. Patients and controls did not essentially differ in median age, which was nearly identical between the groups. In newly diagnosed rheumatoid arthritis without treatment, the study examined if expanded CD8+ T-cell clones harbor somatic mutations, relying on TCRB deep sequencing to characterize clonality.

What the work shows at the level of the full study, not this receptor alone: The slight underrepresentation of TRBV07 in patients was not corrected for multiple comparisons. In about an eighth of the roughly 65 patients, more than 20% of CD8+ cells belonged to the largest CD8+ clone, while several identical CD8+ TCRB sequences were shared between blood and synovial fluid. CD8+ T-cell clonality did not differ significantly between rheumatoid arthritis patients and age-matched healthy controls. In patients, CD8+ clonality rose with age (Spearman r ~ 0.49), which was not the case in healthy controls. It was unknown which antigens the expanded CD8+ clones targeted, and their absence from virus-specific databases did not exclude viral specificity.

For this chain, trimming is 4 bases at the V end and 5 bases at the J end, and the number of junction bases without a gene match is 7. There are 14 amino acids in the CDR3, from cysteine to phenylalanine inclusive. Only the CDR3 DNA stays, 42 bases, in frame from base 1. CDR1 SGHNT and CDR2 YYREEE are derived from the germline V gene (reference sequence). Sequencing was carried out using CD8+ T cells sorted from blood. This receptor was taken from a man in his forties in good health. The chain couples TRBV5-4 to TRBJ2-3; 7 junctional bases match TRBD2. CDR3 protein: CASSLLGGGDTQYF. The bases read TGTGCCAGCAGCCTCTTGGGGGGGGGAGATACGCAGTATTTT.